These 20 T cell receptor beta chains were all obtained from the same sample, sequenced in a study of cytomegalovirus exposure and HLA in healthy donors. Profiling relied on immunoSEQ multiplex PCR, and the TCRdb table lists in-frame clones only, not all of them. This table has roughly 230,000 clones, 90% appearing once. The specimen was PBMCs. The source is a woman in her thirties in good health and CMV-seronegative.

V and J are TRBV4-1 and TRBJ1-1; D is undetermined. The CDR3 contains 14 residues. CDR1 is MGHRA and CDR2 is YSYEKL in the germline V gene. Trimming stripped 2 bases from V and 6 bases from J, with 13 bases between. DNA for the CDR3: TGCGCCAGCAGCCAAAGGCAGGTTCAGGCTGAAGCTTTCTTT. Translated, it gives CASSQRQVQAEAFF.

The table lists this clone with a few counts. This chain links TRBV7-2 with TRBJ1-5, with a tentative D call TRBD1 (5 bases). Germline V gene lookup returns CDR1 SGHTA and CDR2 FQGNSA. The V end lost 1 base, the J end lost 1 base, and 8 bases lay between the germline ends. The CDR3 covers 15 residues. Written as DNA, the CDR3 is TGTGCCAGCAGCTTAGGACAGAAAAGCAATCAGCCCCAGCATTTT. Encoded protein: CASSLGQKSNQPQHF.

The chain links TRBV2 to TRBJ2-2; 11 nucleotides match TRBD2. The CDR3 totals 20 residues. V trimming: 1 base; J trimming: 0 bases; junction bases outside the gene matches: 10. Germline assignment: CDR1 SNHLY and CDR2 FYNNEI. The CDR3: CASSEGSGLAGSSNTGELFF. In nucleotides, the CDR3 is TGTGCCAGCAGTGAAGGGTCTGGACTAGCGGGTTCATCGAACACCGGGGAGCTGTTTTTT. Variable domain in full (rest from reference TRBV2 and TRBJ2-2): EPEVTQTPSHQVTQMGQEVILRCVPISNHLYFYWYRQILGQKVEFLVSFYNNEISEKSEIFDDQFSVERPDGSNFTLKIRSTKLEDSAMYFCASSEGSGLAGSSNTGELFFGEGSRLTVL.

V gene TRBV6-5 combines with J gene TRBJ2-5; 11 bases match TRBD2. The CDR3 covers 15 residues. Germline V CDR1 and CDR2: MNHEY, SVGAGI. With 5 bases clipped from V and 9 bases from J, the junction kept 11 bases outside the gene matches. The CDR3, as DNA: TGTGCCAGCAGTCAACTAGCGGGAGCCCGGGAGGCCCAGTACTTC. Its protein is CASSQLAGAREAQYF.

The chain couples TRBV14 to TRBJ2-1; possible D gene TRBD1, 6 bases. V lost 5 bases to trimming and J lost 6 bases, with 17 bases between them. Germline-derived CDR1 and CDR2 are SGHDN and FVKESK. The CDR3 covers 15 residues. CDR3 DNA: TGTGCCAGCAGCTACTTGGACAGTCAAGGCAATGAGCAGTTCTTC. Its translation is CASSYLDSQGNEQFF.

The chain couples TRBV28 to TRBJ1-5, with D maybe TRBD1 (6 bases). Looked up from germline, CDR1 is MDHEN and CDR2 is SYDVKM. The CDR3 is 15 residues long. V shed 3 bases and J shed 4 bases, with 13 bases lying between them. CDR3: CASSLPGGWNQPQHF. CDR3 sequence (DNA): TGTGCCAGCAGTTTGCCGGGGGGCTGGAATCAGCCCCAGCATTTT.

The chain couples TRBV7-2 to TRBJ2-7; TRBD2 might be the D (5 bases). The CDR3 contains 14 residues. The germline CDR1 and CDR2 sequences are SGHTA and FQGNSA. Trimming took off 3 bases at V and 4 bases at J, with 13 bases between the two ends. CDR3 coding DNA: TGTGCCAGCAGCTTTCGGGCTCGAGGGTACGAGCAGTACTTC. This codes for CASSFRARGYEQYF.

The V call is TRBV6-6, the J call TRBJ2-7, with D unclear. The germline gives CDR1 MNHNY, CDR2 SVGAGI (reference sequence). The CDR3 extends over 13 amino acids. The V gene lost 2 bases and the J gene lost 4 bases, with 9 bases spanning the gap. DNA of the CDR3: TGTGCCAGCAGTTACGCCGGTCCGTACGAGCAGTACTTC. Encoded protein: CASSYAGPYEQYF.

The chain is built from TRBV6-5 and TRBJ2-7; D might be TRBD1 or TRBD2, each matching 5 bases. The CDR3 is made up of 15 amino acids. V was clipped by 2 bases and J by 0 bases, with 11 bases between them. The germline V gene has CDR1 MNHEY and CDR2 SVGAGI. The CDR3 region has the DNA TGTGCCAGCAGTTACCGGGACGCGAGCTCCTACGAGCAGTACTTC. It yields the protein CASSYRDASSYEQYF.

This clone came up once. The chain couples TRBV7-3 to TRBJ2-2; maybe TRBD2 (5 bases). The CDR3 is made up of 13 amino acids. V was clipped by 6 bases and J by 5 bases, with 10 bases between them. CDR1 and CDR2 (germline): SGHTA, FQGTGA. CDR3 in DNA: TGTGCCAGCAGACCCAGCGGAACCGGGGAGCTGTTTTTT. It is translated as CASRPSGTGELFF.

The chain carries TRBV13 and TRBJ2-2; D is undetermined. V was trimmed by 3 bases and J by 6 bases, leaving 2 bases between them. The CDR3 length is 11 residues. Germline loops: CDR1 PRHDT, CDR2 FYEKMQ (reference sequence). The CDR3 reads CASSLSGELFF. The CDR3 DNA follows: TGTGCCAGCAGCTTGTCCGGGGAGCTGTTTTTT.

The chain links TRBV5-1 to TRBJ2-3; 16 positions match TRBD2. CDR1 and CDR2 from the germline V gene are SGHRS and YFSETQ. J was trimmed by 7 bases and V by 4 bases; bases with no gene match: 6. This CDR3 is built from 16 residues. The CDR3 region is CASSPGLAGGQYTQYF. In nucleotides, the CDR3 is TGCGCCAGCAGCCCGGGACTAGCGGGAGGGCAGTATACGCAGTATTTT.

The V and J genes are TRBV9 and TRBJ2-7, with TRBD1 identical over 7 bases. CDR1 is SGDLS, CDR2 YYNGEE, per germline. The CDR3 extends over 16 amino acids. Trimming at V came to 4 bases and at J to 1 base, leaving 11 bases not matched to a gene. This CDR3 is CASSPGGLASSYEQYF. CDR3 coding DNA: TGTGCCAGCAGCCCAGGGGGATTAGCCTCTTCCTACGAGCAGTACTTC.

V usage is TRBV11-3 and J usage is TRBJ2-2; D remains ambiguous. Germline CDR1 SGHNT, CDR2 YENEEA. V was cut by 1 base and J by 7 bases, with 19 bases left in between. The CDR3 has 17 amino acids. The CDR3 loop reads CASSLVGITAGDGELFF. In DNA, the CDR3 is TGTGCCAGCAGCTTAGTGGGGATCACAGCCGGAGACGGGGAGCTGTTTTTT.

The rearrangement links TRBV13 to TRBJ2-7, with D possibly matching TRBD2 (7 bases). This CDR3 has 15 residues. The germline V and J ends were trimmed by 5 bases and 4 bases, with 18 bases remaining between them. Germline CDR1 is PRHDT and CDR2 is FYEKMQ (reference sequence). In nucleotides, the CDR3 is TGTGCCAGCAGCCGGTCGGGGGGCGGAGAGTACGAGCAGTACTTC. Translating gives CASSRSGGGEYEQYF.

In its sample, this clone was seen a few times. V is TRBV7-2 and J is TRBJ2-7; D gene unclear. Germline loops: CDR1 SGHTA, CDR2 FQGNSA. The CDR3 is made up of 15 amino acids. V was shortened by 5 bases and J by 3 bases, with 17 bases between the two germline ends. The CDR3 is CASSLRGTLYYEQYF. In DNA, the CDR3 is TGTGCCAGCAGCCTTCGTGGTACACTCTACTACGAGCAGTACTTC.

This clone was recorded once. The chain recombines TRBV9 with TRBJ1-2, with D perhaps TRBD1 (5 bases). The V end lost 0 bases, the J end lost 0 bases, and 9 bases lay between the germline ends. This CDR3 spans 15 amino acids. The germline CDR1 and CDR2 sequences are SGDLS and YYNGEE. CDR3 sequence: CASSVEAGTNYGYTF. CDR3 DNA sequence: TGTGCCAGCAGCGTAGAGGCAGGGACTAACTATGGCTACACCTTC.

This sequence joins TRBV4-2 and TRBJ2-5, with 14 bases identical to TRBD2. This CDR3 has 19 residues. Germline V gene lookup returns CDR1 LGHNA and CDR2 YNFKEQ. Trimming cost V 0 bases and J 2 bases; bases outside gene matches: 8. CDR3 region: CASSQDHRGLAGAQETQYF. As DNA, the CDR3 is TGTGCCAGCAGCCAAGACCACCGGGGACTAGCGGGGGCACAAGAGACCCAGTACTTC.

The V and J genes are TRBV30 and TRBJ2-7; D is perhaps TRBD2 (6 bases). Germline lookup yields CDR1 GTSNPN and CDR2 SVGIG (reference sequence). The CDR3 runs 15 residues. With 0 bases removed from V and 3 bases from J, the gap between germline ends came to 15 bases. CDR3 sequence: CAWSVRDSTIYEQYF. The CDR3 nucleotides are TGTGCCTGGAGTGTACGGGACTCTACTATCTACGAGCAGTACTTC.

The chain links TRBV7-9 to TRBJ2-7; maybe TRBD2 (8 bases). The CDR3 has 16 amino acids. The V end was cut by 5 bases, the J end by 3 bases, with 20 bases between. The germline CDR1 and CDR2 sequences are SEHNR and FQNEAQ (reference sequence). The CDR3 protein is CASSPIAGQTNYEQYF. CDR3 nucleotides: TGTGCCAGCAGCCCAATAGCGGGACAGACTAACTACGAGCAGTACTTC.